This T cell receptor (beta chain) was documented in a study of shared clonotypes between healthy human individuals. Study overall: Three plates were used per donor for CD4 naive, three for CD4 memory, two for CD8 naive and one for CD8 memory.

Study-level points and caveats: Sequencing depth was predicted to influence how clonotypes are shared among donors.

Note on this clone: No antigen is known for it.

Repertoires were generated with immunoSEQ multiplex PCR, while TCRdb's copy carries only in-frame clones and drops some. The table has about 1.5 million clones, around 95% seen once. In germline, CDR1 is SGHAT, CDR2 FQNNGV. V gave up 5 bases and J gave up 7 bases; unmatched junction bases: 11. The CDR3 consists of 17 residues. This chain joins TRBV11-2 and TRBJ2-1; 13 bases agree with TRBD2. This receptor was obtained from a man aged 25 to 40 in good health. Sample: naive CD4+ T cells sorted from blood. Subset given: CD45RA+ positively selected. The CDR3 DNA reads TGTGCCAGCAGCAGGGGGGAGCCGGGACTAGCGGGGAATGAGCAGTTCTTC. Translation gives CASSRGEPGLAGNEQFF.